This TCR beta chain was sequenced in a study of shared clonotypes between healthy human individuals. The V gene end was trimmed by 6 bases and the J gene end by 0 bases; junction bases not matched to a gene: 7. CDR1 and CDR2 from the germline V gene are MDHEN and SYDVKM. The CDR3 has 15 residues. The table came from immunoSEQ multiplex PCR; TCRdb's copy has only in-frame clones and leaves some out. The sample yields around 2.1 million clones, roughly 91% seen once. Terminally differentiated effector memory CD45RA+ cells were excluded by CCR7 positive selection of CD45RO-negative cells. To note about this clone: The identical CDR3 is also encoded by other nucleotide sequences in the sample.

The chain links TRBV28 to TRBJ2-7; 8 positions agree with TRBD2. Specimen: naive CD8+ T cells from PBMCs. This receptor was obtained from a man younger than 30 in good health. Some clones in this sample may be carry-over from other donors' samples. Here the CDR3 reads CASSPGLALSYEQYF. The DNA of the CDR3 is TGTGCCAGCAGCCCTGGACTAGCCCTCTCCTACGAGCAGTACTTC.